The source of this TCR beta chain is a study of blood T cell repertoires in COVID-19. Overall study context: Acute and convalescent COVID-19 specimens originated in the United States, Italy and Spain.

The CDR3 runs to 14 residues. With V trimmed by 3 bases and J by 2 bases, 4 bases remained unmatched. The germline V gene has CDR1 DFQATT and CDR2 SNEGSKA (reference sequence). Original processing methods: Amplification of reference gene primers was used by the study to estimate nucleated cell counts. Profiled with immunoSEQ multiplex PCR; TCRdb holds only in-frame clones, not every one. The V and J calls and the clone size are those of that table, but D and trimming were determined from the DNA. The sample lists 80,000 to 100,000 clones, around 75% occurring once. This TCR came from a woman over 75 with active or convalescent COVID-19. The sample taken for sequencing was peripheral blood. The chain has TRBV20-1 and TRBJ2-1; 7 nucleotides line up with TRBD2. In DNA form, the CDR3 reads TGCAGTGCTAGTAAGCGGGGCCCCTACAATGAGCAGTTCTTC. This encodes CSASKRGPYNEQFF.